Included here is one T cell receptor beta chain sequence, with context. The data stem from a study of early T cells in non-severe SARS-CoV-2 infection. Study as a whole: Sequencing of bulk RNA from unsorted whole blood was done, without chain pairing.

Individual cDNA molecules each received unique molecular identifiers attached to them. Using its own MiXCR run on the 5' RACE reads, TCRdb lists one record per CDR3 protein. The sample lists nearly 60,000 distinct CDR3 sequences, over 9.5% seen once, with approximately 9.6% in the top ten. CDR3 size: 14 residues. V lost 5 bases and J lost 4, with 14 bases in between. CDR1 and CDR2 from the germline V gene are LNHDA and SQIVND (reference sequence). Sequencing input: whole blood. This clonotype was sampled from an adult who was a healthcare worker with PCR-confirmed SARS-CoV-2 infection or an uninfected control (not recorded which). The chain recombines TRBV19 with TRBJ2-5; D may be TRBD2 (6 bases). CDR3 residues: CASSAGPHGETQYF. The DNA for the CDR3 is TGTGCCAGTAGTGCGGGACCCCATGGAGAGACCCAGTACTTC.